Listed below are T cell receptor beta chains from one sample, sequenced in a study of blood T cell repertoires in COVID-19. Clones were read by immunoSEQ multiplex PCR, and TCRdb kept only the in-frame ones, dropping some. This table has some 220,000 clones, roughly 85% appearing once. Sequencing was done on a sample of PBMCs or T cells enriched from blood (not recorded which). The receptors were sampled from a woman between 40 and 55 years old with acute COVID-19. Each CDR3 is given with its conserved first and last residue. The D gene is left open where the match is weak. Not all rows give a size; the values are once, few, many and, for expanded clones, a class.

J gene	clone size	V gene	D gene	CDR3 protein	CDR3 DNA
TRBJ2-2	.	TRBV7-9	.	CASSSSEGRTGELFF	TGTGCCAGCAGCTCCAGTGAGGGAAGAACCGGGGAGCTGTTTTTT
TRBJ1-5	once	TRBV7-9	.	CASSLVNSNQPQHF	TGTGCCAGCAGCTTAGTAAATAGCAATCAGCCCCAGCATTTT
TRBJ2-3	.	TRBV5-1	TRBD2	CASSLRGTSGDTQYF	TGCGCCAGCAGCTTGAGGGGAACTAGCGGGGATACGCAGTATTTT
TRBJ1-5	.	TRBV5-5	TRBD1	CASSLGQGQLSNQPQHF	TGTGCCAGCAGCTTGGGACAGGGGCAACTTAGCAATCAGCCCCAGCATTTT
TRBJ1-4	.	TRBV14	.	CASSQEAYSNEKLFF	TGTGCCAGCAGCCAAGAAGCGTATTCTAATGAAAAACTGTTTTTT
TRBJ2-1	.	TRBV6-5	TRBD1	CASSFDRDRQFF	TGTGCCAGCAGTTTCGACAGGGATCGGCAGTTCTTC
TRBJ2-2	once	TRBV6-4	TRBD1	CASSRPLQGAGTGELFF	TGTGCCAGCAGTCGCCCCTTACAGGGGGCAGGCACCGGGGAGCTGTTTTTT
TRBJ1-5	.	TRBV3-1/TRBV3-2	.	CASSQGGGRSNQPQHF	TGTGCCAGCAGCCAAGGAGGGGGTCGTTCTAATCAGCCCCAGCATTTT
TRBJ1-2	.	TRBV5-1	.	CASRLGTDPYGYTF	TGCGCCAGCAGGTTAGGGACTGACCCCTATGGCTACACCTTC
TRBJ2-2	.	TRBV12-3/TRBV12-4	TRBD1	CASSYTGTGRLFF	TGTGCCAGCAGTTACACGGGGACAGGGAGGCTGTTTTTT
TRBJ2-5	.	TRBV11-3	TRBD1	CASSFPGQGEVQYF	TGTGCCAGCAGCTTTCCGGGACAGGGAGAAGTCCAGTACTTC
TRBJ1-1	.	TRBV6-5	.	CASSPGGASNTEAFF	TGTGCCAGCAGCCCCGGTGGGGCCTCGAACACTGAAGCTTTCTTT
TRBJ1-2	.	TRBV6-6	.	CASSYDSTDYGYTF	TGTGCCAGCAGTTACGACAGTACAGATTATGGCTACACCTTC
TRBJ2-7	.	TRBV5-4	TRBD1	CASSLVGTGGYEQYF	TGTGCCAGCAGCTTGGTCGGGACAGGGGGTTACGAGCAGTACTTC
TRBJ2-7	.	TRBV6-6	.	CASSYSGISYEQYF	TGTGCCAGCAGTTACTCCGGTATCTCCTACGAGCAGTACTTC
TRBJ2-3	.	TRBV11-2	TRBD2	CASSGRTSGGADTQYF	TGTGCCAGCAGCGGCCGGACTAGCGGGGGGGCAGATACGCAGTATTTT
TRBJ1-2	.	TRBV3-1/TRBV3-2	.	CASSHRGQLYGYTF	TGTGCCAGCAGCCACCGTGGACAGCTATATGGCTACACCTTC
TRBJ1-1	.	TRBV29-1	TRBD1	CSVLNRGQETEAFF	TGCAGCGTCCTGAACAGGGGGCAGGAGACTGAAGCTTTCTTT
TRBJ2-1	.	TRBV7-2	.	CASSLTRAGNEQFF	TGTGCCAGCAGCTTAACGAGGGCGGGCAATGAGCAGTTCTTC
TRBJ1-1	.	TRBV7-2	TRBD1	CASSLRQGNTEAFF	TGTGCCAGCAGCTTAAGACAGGGGAACACTGAAGCTTTCTTT
TRBJ2-1	.	TRBV6-2/TRBV6-3	TRBD1	CASSYDEIQGSSYNEQFF	TGTGCCAGCAGTTACGACGAGATACAGGGGTCATCCTACAATGAGCAGTTCTTC
TRBJ1-2	.	TRBV9	.	CASSKPVGGFYGYTF	TGTGCCAGCAGCAAACCAGTCGGAGGATTCTATGGCTACACCTTC
TRBJ1-6	.	TRBV10-3	.	CAISELLSSPLHF	TGTGCCATCAGTGAGTTACTGTCTTCACCCCTCCACTTT
TRBJ2-7	.	TRBV7-9	.	CASSLGAREQYF	TGTGCCAGCAGCTTAGGGGCTCGCGAGCAGTACTTC
TRBJ2-3	.	TRBV6-2/TRBV6-3	TRBD2	CASSQPGLETDTQYF	TGTGCCAGCAGCCAACCGGGACTAGAAACAGATACGCAGTATTTT
TRBJ1-4	.	TRBV7-9	TRBD1	CASSSEPGQGVEKLFF	TGTGCCAGCAGCTCGGAGCCGGGACAGGGTGTGGAAAAACTGTTTTTT
TRBJ1-6	.	TRBV27	.	CASSPRLNSPLHF	TGTGCCAGCAGTCCGCGGCTGAATTCACCCCTCCACTTT
TRBJ1-2	.	TRBV19	.	CASSTARRADVRTGYTF	TGTGCCAGTAGTACCGCCCGGAGGGCAGACGTTCGGACCGGCTACACCTTC
TRBJ1-1	.	TRBV2	TRBD1	CASSRDRGNTEAFF	TGTGCCAGCAGCCGGGACAGGGGGAACACTGAAGCTTTCTTT
TRBJ2-7	.	TRBV27	TRBD1	CASSLEPGTGGYEQYF	TGTGCCAGCAGTTTAGAGCCCGGGACAGGGGGCTACGAGCAGTACTTC
TRBJ1-1	.	TRBV5-8	.	CASSEGYGAGDTEAFF	TGTGCCAGCAGCGAGGGTTATGGGGCAGGGGACACTGAAGCTTTCTTT
TRBJ1-1	.	TRBV6-5	.	CASRIGRSTEAFF	TGTGCCAGCAGGATAGGCCGGAGCACTGAAGCTTTCTTT
TRBJ1-1	.	TRBV19	.	CASSIGQGTEAFF	TGTGCCAGTAGTATAGGGCAGGGTACTGAAGCTTTCTTT
TRBJ1-1	.	TRBV14	.	CASSQTGAEAFF	TGTGCCAGCAGCCAGACAGGAGCTGAAGCTTTCTTT